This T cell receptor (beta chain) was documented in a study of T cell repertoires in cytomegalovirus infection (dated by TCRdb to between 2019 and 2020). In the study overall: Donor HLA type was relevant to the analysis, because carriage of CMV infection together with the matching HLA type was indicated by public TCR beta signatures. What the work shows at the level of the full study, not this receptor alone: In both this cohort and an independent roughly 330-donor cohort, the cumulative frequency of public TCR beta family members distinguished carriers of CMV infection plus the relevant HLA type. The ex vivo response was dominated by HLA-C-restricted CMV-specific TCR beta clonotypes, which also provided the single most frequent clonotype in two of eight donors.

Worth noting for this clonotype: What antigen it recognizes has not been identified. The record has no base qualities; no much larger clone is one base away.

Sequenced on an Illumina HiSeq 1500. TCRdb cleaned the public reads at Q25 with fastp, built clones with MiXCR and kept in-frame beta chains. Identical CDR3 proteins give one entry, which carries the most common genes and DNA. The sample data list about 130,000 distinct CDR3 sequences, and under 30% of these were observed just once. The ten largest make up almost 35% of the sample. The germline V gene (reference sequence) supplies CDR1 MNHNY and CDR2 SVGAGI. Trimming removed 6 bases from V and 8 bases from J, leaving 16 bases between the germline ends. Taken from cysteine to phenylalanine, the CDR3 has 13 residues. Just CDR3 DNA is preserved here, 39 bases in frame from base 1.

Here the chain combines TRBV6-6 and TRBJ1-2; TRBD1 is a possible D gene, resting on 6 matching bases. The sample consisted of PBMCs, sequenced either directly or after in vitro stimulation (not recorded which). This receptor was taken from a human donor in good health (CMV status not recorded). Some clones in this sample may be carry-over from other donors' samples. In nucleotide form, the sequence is TGTGCCAGCAGATCCGACAGGAGTTACGGCTACACCTTC. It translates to CASRSDRSYGYTF.